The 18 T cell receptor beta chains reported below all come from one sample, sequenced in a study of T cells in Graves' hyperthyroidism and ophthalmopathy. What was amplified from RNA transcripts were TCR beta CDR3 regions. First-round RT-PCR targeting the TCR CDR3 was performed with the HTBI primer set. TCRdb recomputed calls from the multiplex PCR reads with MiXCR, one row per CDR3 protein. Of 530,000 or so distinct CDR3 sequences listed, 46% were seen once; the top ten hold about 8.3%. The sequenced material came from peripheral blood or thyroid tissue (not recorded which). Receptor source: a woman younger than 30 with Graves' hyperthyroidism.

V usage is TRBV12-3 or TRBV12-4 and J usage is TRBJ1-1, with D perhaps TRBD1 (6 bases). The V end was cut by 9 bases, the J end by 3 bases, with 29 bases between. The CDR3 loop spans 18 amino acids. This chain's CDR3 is CASSSRDTQMGLDTEAFF. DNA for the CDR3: TGTGCCAGTTCCTCCCGGGACACCCAAATGGGGCTGGACACTGAAGCTTTCTTT.

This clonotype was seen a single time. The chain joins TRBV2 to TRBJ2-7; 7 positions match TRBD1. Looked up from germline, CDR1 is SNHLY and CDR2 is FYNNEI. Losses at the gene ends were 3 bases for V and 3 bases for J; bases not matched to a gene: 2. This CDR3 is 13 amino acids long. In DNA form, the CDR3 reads TGTGCCAGCAGTGAGGACAGGTTCTACGAGCAGTACTTC. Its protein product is CASSEDRFYEQYF.

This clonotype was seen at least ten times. DNA for the CDR3: TGTGCCAGCAGCTCCCTAGGGCTAGAAAAACTGTTTTTT. Translated, it gives CASSSLGLEKLFF. The chain joins TRBV11-2 to TRBJ1-4, with D unclear. V was clipped by 4 bases and J by 8 bases, with 11 bases between them. The V gene's germline CDR1 is SGHAT and CDR2 FQNNGV. CDR3 length: 13 amino acids.

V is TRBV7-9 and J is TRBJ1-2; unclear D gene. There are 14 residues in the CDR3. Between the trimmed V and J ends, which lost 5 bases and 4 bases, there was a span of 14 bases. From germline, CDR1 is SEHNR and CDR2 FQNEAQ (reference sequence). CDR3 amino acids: CASSVMGSSYGYTF. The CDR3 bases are TGTGCCAGCAGCGTTATGGGGAGCTCCTATGGCTACACCTTC.

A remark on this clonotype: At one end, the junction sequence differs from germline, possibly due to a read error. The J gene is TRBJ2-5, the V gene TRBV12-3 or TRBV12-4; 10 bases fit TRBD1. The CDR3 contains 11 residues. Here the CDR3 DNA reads TGTGCCAGCACCTATCATAGGACAGGGGGCTTC. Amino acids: CASTYHRTGGF.

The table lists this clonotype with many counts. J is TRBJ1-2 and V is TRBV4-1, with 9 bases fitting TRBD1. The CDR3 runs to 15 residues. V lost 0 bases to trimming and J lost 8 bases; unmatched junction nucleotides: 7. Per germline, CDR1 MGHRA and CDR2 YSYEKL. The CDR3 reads CASSQDDRGGRGYTF. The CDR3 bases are TGCGCCAGCAGCCAAGACGACAGGGGGGGCAGGGGCTACACCTTC.

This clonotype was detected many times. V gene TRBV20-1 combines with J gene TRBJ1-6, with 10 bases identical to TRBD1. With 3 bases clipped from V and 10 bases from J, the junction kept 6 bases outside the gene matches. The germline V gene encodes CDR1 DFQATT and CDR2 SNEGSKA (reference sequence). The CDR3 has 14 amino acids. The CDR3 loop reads CSARVTGGRSPLHF. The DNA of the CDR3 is TGCAGTGCTAGGGTGACAGGGGGCCGGTCACCCCTCCACTTT.

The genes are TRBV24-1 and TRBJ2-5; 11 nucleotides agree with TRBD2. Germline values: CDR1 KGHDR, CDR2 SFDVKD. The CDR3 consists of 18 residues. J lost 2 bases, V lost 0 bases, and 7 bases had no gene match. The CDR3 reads CATSDLPSGRTGQETQYF. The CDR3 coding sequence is TGTGCCACCAGTGATTTGCCTAGCGGGAGGACGGGACAAGAGACCCAGTACTTC.

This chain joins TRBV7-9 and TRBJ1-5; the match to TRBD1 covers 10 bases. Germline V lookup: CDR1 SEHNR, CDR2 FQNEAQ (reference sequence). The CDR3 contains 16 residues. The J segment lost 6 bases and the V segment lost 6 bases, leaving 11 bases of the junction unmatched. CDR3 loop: CASSYSGQGEGQPQHF. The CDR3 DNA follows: TGTGCCAGCAGTTATAGCGGACAGGGGGAAGGTCAGCCCCAGCATTTT.

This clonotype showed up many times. CDR3 DNA sequence: TGTGCCAGTAGAGACAGGGGGCGGCAAGACACTGAAGCTTTCTTT. This gives the protein CASRDRGRQDTEAFF. V gene TRBV19 combines with J gene TRBJ1-1, with 10 bases aligning to TRBD1. Per germline, CDR1 LNHDA and CDR2 SQIVND (reference sequence). The CDR3 length is 15 residues. The V segment lost 6 bases and the J segment 3 bases; nucleotides outside the gene matches: 7.

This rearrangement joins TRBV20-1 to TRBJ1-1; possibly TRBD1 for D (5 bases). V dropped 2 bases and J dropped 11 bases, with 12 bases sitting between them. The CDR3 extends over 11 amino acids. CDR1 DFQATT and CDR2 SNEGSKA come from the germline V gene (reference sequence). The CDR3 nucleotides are TGCAGTGCTAGATCCGGGGGGGACGCTTTCTTT. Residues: CSARSGGDAFF.

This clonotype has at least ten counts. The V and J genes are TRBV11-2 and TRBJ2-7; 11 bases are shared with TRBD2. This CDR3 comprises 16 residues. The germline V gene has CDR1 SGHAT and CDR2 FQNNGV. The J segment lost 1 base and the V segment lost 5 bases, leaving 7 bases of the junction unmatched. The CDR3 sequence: CASSPWTSGPSYEQYF. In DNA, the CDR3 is TGTGCCAGCAGCCCGTGGACTAGCGGGCCTTCCTACGAGCAGTACTTC.

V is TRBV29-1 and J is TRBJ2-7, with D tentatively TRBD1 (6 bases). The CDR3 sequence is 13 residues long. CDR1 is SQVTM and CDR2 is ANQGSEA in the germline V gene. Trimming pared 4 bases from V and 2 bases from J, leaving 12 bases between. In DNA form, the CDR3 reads TGCAGCGTTGTAATTGGGACAACCTACGAGCAGTACTTC. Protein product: CSVVIGTTYEQYF.

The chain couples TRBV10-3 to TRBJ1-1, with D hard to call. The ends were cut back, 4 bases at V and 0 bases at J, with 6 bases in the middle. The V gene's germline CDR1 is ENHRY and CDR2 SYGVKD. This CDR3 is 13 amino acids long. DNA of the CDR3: TGTGCCATCAGTGGACAAATGAACACTGAAGCTTTCTTT. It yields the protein CAISGQMNTEAFF.

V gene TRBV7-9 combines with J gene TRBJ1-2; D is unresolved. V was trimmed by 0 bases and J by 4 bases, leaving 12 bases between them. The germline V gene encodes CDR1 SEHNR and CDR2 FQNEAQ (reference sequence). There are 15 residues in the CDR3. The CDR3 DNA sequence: TGTGCCAGCAGCTTAGCGGGATTCTCAGTCTATGGCTACACCTTC. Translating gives CASSLAGFSVYGYTF.

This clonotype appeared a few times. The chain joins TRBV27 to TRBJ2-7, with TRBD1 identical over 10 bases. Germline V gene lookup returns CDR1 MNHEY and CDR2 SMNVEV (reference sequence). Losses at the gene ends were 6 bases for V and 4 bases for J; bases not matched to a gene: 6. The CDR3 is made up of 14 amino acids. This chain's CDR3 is CASRDRDRGYEQYF. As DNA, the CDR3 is TGTGCCAGCAGAGACCGGGACAGGGGTTACGAGCAGTACTTC.

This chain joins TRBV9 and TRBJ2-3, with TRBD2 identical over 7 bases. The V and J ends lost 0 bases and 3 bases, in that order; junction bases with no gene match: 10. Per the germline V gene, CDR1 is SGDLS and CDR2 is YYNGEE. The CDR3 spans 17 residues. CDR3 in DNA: TGTGCCAGCAGCGTAGGAGGCGGCGGGAGAGGTACAGATACGCAGTATTTT. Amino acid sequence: CASSVGGGGRGTDTQYF. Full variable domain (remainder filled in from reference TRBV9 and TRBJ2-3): DSGVTQTPKHLITATGQRVTLRCSPRSGDLSVYWYQQSLDQGLQFLIQYYNGEERAKGNILERFSAQQFPDLHSELNLSSLELGDSALYFCASSVGGGGRGTDTQYFGPGTRLTVL.

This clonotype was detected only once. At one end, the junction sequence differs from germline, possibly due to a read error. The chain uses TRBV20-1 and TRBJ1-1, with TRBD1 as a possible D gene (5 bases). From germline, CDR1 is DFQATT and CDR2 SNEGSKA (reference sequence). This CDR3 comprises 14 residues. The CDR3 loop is CSARDTRGNTEASF. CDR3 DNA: TGCAGTGCTAGGGACACAAGAGGAAACACTGAAGCTTCCTTT.